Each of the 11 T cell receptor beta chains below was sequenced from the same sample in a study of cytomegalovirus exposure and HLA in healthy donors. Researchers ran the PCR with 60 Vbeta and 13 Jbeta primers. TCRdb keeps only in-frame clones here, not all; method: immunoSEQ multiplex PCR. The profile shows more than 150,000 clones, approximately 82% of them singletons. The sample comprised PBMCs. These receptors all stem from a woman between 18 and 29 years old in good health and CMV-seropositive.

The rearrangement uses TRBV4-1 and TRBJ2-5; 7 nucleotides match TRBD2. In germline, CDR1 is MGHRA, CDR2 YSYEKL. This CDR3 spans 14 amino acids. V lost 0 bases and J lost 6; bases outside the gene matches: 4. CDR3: CASSQDPGGKTQYF. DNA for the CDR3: TGCGCCAGCAGCCAAGATCCCGGGGGGAAGACCCAGTACTTC.

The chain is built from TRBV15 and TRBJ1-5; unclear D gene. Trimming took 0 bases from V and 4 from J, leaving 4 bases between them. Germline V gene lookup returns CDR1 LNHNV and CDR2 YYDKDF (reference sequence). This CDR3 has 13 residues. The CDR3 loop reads CATSRDYNQPQHF. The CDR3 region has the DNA TGTGCCACCAGCAGAGATTATAATCAGCCCCAGCATTTT.

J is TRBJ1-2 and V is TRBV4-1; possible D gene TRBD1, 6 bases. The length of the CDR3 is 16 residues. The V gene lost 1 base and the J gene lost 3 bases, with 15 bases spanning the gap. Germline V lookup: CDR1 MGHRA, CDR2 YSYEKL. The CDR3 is CASSQVGAPRDYGYTF. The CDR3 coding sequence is TGCGCCAGCAGCCAAGTGGGGGCACCCCGAGACTATGGCTACACCTTC.

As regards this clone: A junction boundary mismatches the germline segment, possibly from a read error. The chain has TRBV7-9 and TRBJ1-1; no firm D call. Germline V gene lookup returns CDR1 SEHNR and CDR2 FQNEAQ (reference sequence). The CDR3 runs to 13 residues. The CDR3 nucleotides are TGTTCCAGCAGCTTGACGGGGAACACTGAAGCTTTCTTT. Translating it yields CSSSLTGNTEAFF.

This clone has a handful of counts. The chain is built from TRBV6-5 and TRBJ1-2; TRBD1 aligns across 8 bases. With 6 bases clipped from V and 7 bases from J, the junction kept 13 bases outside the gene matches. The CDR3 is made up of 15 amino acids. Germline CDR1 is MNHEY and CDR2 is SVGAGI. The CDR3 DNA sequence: TGTGCCAGCAGGCCAACCTGGACAGGGAGGAGTGGCTACACCTTC. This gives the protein CASRPTWTGRSGYTF.

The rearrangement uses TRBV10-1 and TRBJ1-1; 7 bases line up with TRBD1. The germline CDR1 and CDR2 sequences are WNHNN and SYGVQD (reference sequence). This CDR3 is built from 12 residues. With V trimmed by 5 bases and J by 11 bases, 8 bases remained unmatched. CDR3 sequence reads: CASSPNDRAAFF. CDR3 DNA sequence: TGCGCCAGCAGTCCGAACGACAGGGCGGCTTTCTTT.

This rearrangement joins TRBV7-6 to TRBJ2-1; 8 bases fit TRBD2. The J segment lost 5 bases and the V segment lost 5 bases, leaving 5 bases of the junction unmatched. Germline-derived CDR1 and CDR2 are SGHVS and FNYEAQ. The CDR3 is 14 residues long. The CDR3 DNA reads TGTGCCAGCAGCGCTAGCGGGTTGGACAATGAGCAGTTCTTC. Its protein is CASSASGLDNEQFF. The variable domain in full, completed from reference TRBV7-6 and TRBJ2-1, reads GAGVSQSPRYKVTKRGQDVALRCDPISGHVSLYWYRQALGQGPEFLTYFNYEAQQDKSGLPNDRFSAERPEGSISTLTIQRTEQRDSAMYRCASSASGLDNEQFFGPGTRLTVL.

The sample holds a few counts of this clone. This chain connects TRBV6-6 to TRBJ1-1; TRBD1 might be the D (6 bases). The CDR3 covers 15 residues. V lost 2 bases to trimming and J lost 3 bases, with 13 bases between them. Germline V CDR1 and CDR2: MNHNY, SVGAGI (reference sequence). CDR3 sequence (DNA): TGTGCCAGCAGTTACGACGGGGGGCGGTACACTGAAGCTTTCTTT. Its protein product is CASSYDGGRYTEAFF.

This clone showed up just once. CDR3 sequence: CASSHEGRGYEQYV. The CDR3 bases are TGCGCCAGCAGCCACGAAGGGAGAGGGTACGAGCAGTACGTC. The chain has TRBV4-3 and TRBJ2-7; possible D gene TRBD2, 5 bases. The germline V and J ends were trimmed by 3 bases and 4 bases, with 13 bases remaining between them. Germline V gene sequence: CDR1 LGHNA, CDR2 YSLEER. This CDR3 spans 14 amino acids.

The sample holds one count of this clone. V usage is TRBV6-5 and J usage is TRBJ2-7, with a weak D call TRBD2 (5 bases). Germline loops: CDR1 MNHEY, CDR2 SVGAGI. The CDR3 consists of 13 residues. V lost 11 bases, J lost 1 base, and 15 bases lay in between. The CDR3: CAASLLGSYEQYF. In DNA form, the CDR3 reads TGTGCCGCTAGCCTTCTGGGGTCCTACGAGCAGTACTTC.

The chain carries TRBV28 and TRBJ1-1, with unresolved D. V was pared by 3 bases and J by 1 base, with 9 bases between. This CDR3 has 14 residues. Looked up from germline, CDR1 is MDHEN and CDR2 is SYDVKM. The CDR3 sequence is CASSFLTGNTEAFF. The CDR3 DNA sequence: TGTGCCAGCAGTTTTTTGACGGGGAACACTGAAGCTTTCTTT.